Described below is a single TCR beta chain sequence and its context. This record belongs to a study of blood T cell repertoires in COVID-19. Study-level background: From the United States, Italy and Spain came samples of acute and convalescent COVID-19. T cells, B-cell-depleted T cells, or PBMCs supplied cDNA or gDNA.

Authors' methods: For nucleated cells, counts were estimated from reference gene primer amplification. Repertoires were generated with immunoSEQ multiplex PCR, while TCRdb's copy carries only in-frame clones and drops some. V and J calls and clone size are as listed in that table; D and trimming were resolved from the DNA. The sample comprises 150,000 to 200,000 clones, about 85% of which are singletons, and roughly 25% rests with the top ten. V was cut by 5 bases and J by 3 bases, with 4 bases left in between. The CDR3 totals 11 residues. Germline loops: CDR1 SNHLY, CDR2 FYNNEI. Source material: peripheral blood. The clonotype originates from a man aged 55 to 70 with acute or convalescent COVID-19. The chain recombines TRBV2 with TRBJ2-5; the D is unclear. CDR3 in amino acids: CASSPKETQYF. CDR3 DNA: TGTGCCAGCAGTCCAAAAGAGACCCAGTACTTC.